The 32 T cell receptor beta chains in this list originate from one sample, sequenced in a study of T cell changes during pregnancy in multiple sclerosis. Clones were read by immunoSEQ multiplex PCR, and TCRdb kept only the in-frame ones, dropping some. The sample lists over 85,000 clones, about nine tenths seen once, with approximately 1.6% in the top ten. The source material was peripheral blood, sampled after pregnancy. The receptor set was obtained from a female donor in good health, enrolled as a control in a pregnancy study.

The chain couples TRBV29-1 to TRBJ1-1; D ambiguous. Germline V CDR1 and CDR2: SQVTM, ANQGSEA. The CDR3 contains 11 residues. V was pared by 3 bases and J by 4 bases, with 6 bases between. In DNA, the CDR3 is TGCAGCGTTGATCAATTCACTGAAGCTTTCTTT. This sequence encodes CSVDQFTEAFF.

In DNA, the CDR3 is TGTGCCAGTAGCCTACAGGGTCATAGCAATCAGCCCCAGCATTTT. Its translation: CASSLQGHSNQPQHF. The V call is TRBV19, the J call TRBJ1-5; D is perhaps TRBD1 (6 bases). The ends were cut back, 6 bases at V and 0 bases at J, with 12 bases in the middle. The CDR3 is 15 amino acids. Germline assignment: CDR1 LNHDA and CDR2 SQIVND (reference sequence).

V and J are TRBV6-5 and TRBJ2-7, with 8 bases identical to TRBD1. This CDR3 is 13 amino acids long. Germline V lookup: CDR1 MNHEY, CDR2 SVGAGI. V dropped 6 bases and J dropped 5; count of bases not matched to a gene: 6. CDR3 nucleotide sequence: TGTGCCAGCAGGAACAGGGGGACCAACGAGCAGTACTTC. It is translated as CASRNRGTNEQYF.

J is TRBJ2-7 and V is TRBV4-3; 7 nucleotides match TRBD1. Germline CDR1 reads LGHNA; CDR2 reads YSLEER. This CDR3 has 14 residues. J lost 2 bases, V lost 4 bases, and 5 bases had no gene match. The CDR3 DNA reads as TGCGCCAGCAGCCCCGGGACAGCCACCTACGAGCAGTACTTC. Its translation: CASSPGTATYEQYF.

This clone was seen a single time. V is TRBV13 and J is TRBJ2-7, with D possibly matching TRBD2 (6 bases). The CDR3 length is 15 residues. Germline CDR1 is PRHDT and CDR2 is FYEKMQ (reference sequence). V was shortened by 5 bases and J by 4 bases, with 18 bases between the two germline ends. The CDR3 DNA reads as TGTGCCAGCAGCACACGGGGGAACACGGGATACGAGCAGTACTTC. Its protein is CASSTRGNTGYEQYF.

The genes are TRBV6-5 and TRBJ1-1; the match to TRBD1 covers 12 bases. Per germline, CDR1 MNHEY and CDR2 SVGAGI. The V and J ends lost 4 bases and 4 bases, in that order; junction bases with no gene match: 7. This CDR3 is built from 16 residues. The CDR3, as DNA: TGTGCCAGCAGTTTATGGGACAGGGGGCGGGTCACTGAAGCTTTCTTT. This translates into CASSLWDRGRVTEAFF.

This clone was recorded only once. Compared with germline, one end of the junction differs, possibly owing to a read error. This CDR3 is CASSSSYEQYF. DNA of the CDR3: TGTGCCAGCAGCTCTTCCTACGAGCAGTACTTC. The chain has TRBV5-1 and TRBJ2-7; no firm D call. Germline assignment: CDR1 SGHRS and CDR2 YFSETQ. The CDR3 runs 11 residues.

The chain links TRBV7-9 to TRBJ1-2; possible D gene TRBD1, 5 bases. This CDR3 region has 14 residues. Germline V lookup: CDR1 SEHNR, CDR2 FQNEAQ (reference sequence). The V gene lost 1 base and the J gene lost 5 bases, with 11 bases spanning the gap. CDR3 nucleotide sequence: TGTGCCAGCAGCTTAGTTTGGGGCGATTATGGCTACACCTTC. As protein: CASSLVWGDYGYTF.

This rearrangement joins TRBV19 to TRBJ1-2, with D possibly being TRBD1 (5 bases). The CDR3 totals 12 residues. Trimming left V 10 bases short and J 4 bases short, with 13 bases between. Germline V CDR1 and CDR2: LNHDA, SQIVND (reference sequence). In DNA, the CDR3 is TGTGCCACCATGGGACTCGCCTATGGCTACACCTTC. This translates into CATMGLAYGYTF.

The chain is built from TRBV2 and TRBJ1-4, with D unclear. Germline CDR1 and CDR2: SNHLY and FYNNEI. This CDR3 spans 15 amino acids. Trimming stripped 8 bases from V and 3 bases from J, with 16 bases between. In DNA form, the CDR3 reads TGTGCCAGCCGCTCCCAAGCGTCTCCTAATGAAAAACTGTTTTTT. It encodes CASRSQASPNEKLFF.

The V gene is TRBV7-8, the J gene TRBJ1-1; D may be TRBD1 (5 bases). The CDR3 contains 14 residues. The germline CDR1 and CDR2 sequences are SGHVS and FQNEAQ. V gave up 5 bases and J gave up 0 bases, with 10 bases separating them. The CDR3 loop is CASSVRAMNTEAFF. As DNA, the CDR3 is TGTGCCAGCAGCGTCAGGGCCATGAACACTGAAGCTTTCTTT.

In this sample, this clone turned up once. The genes are TRBV7-2 and TRBJ1-5, with D uncertain. Germline V gene lookup returns CDR1 SGHTA and CDR2 FQGNSA. Trimming shortened V by 5 bases and J by 3 bases, and 8 bases separated the two germline ends. The CDR3 consists of 13 residues. Written as DNA, the CDR3 is TGTGCCAGCAGCCCTACTCTCAATCAGCCCCAGCATTTT. Its translation: CASSPTLNQPQHF.

In DNA form, the CDR3 reads TGTGCCAGCAGTTACGGGACAGCCAACACTGAAGCTTTCTTT. It encodes CASSYGTANTEAFF. The chain employs TRBV6-6 and TRBJ1-1; 7 bases fit TRBD1. Germline trimming cut 2 bases from V and 2 bases from J; bases unmatched to any gene: 2. Germline V gene lookup returns CDR1 MNHNY and CDR2 SVGAGI (reference sequence). The CDR3 covers 14 residues.

DNA of the CDR3: TGTGCCAGCAGCTCGGGACAGGGTATTTCACCCCTCCACTTT. This translates into CASSSGQGISPLHF. The V and J genes are TRBV13 and TRBJ1-6; TRBD1 matches at 9 bases. After removal of 4 bases from V and 9 bases from J, the junction contained 4 bases not matched to a gene. The germline gives CDR1 PRHDT, CDR2 FYEKMQ (reference sequence). This CDR3 is 14 amino acids long.

The gene calls are TRBV18 and TRBJ1-1; D call uncertain. V was shortened by 6 bases and J by 6 bases, with 11 bases between the two germline ends. CDR1 is KGHSH, CDR2 LQKENI, per germline. The CDR3 has 12 residues. The CDR3 nucleotides read TGTGCCAGCTCCCCCCGGGTGGCTGAAGCTTTCTTT. Protein sequence: CASSPRVAEAFF.

V usage is TRBV25-1 and J usage is TRBJ2-3; TRBD1 agrees at 10 bases. With V trimmed by 2 bases and J by 2 bases, 10 bases remained unmatched. Germline loops: CDR1 MGHDK, CDR2 SYGVNS. The CDR3 is 18 amino acids. CDR3 loop: CASSEPLGTGADTDTQYF. In DNA, the CDR3 is TGTGCCAGCAGTGAACCCCTCGGGACAGGGGCCGACACAGATACGCAGTATTTT.

The chain employs TRBV19 and TRBJ2-1; TRBD1 might be the D (6 bases). V gave up 8 bases and J gave up 2 bases, with 10 bases separating them. The CDR3 totals 13 residues. Germline CDR1 and CDR2: LNHDA and SQIVND (reference sequence). As DNA, the CDR3 is TGTGCCAGTCAGGGGCCCACCTACAATGAGCAGTTCTTC. Translated: CASQGPTYNEQFF.

The V and J genes are TRBV4-3 and TRBJ1-2; 7 positions match TRBD1. CDR3 length: 13 residues. Trimming cost V 0 bases and J 6 bases; bases outside gene matches: 1. The germline CDR1 and CDR2 sequences are LGHNA and YSLEER. This CDR3 is CASSQDTGDGYTF. In DNA, the CDR3 is TGCGCCAGCAGCCAAGATACAGGGGATGGCTACACCTTC.

For the CDR3, the DNA is TGTGCCAGCAGTGTAGGGGAAGAGACCCAGTACTTC. This codes for CASSVGEETQYF. The rearrangement links TRBV6-1 to TRBJ2-5; weak D call: TRBD1 (5 bases). CDR3 length: 12 amino acids. The germline gives CDR1 MNHNS, CDR2 SASEGT. Deletions cut 4 bases from V and 3 bases from J, with 6 bases between.

The chain links TRBV9 to TRBJ2-1; D possibly corresponds to TRBD1 (6 bases). This CDR3 is built from 15 residues. Trimming removed 2 bases from V and 0 bases from J, with 9 bases in between. Germline CDR1 is SGDLS and CDR2 is YYNGEE. The CDR3 DNA reads as TGTGCCAGCAGCGTCCAGGGGAGCTCCTACAATGAGCAGTTCTTC. Its translation is CASSVQGSSYNEQFF.

The chain couples TRBV19 to TRBJ2-1; tentatively, D is TRBD2 (7 bases). Trimming cost V 5 bases and J 9 bases, with 20 bases left between them. CDR3 size: 15 residues. Germline lookup yields CDR1 LNHDA and CDR2 SQIVND (reference sequence). DNA of the CDR3: TGTGCCAGTAGTCCCCTGGGGGGGGCCCAGAGTGAGCAGTTCTTC. Amino acid sequence: CASSPLGGAQSEQFF.

The chain is built from TRBV27 and TRBJ2-7; D possibly corresponds to TRBD1 (5 bases). CDR1 is MNHEY, CDR2 SMNVEV, per germline (reference sequence). The CDR3 is 14 residues long. Trimming left V 0 bases short and J 6 bases short, with 12 bases between. The CDR3 protein is CASSLSTGRGEQYF. CDR3 bases: TGTGCCAGCAGTTTATCGACGGGTAGGGGCGAGCAGTACTTC.

V usage is TRBV6-6 and J usage is TRBJ1-2, with D perhaps matching TRBD1 (6 bases). Germline assignment: CDR1 MNHNY and CDR2 SVGAGI (reference sequence). The V end lost 2 bases, the J end lost 6 bases, and 16 bases lay between the germline ends. The CDR3 has 15 amino acids. The CDR3 sequence is CASSYGSGAGDGYTF. The CDR3 DNA reads TGTGCCAGCAGTTACGGTTCAGGGGCGGGGGATGGCTACACCTTC.

J is TRBJ2-2 and V is TRBV19; D call uncertain. The CDR3 is 13 amino acids. The V gene's germline CDR1 is LNHDA and CDR2 SQIVND (reference sequence). Between the trimmed V and J ends, which lost 5 bases and 5 bases, there was a span of 9 bases. The CDR3: CASSRSRTGELFF. The CDR3 DNA is TGTGCCAGTAGTCGCTCGAGAACCGGGGAGCTGTTTTTT. Full variable domain (remainder filled in from reference TRBV19 and TRBJ2-2): DGGITQSPKYLFRKEGQNVTLSCEQNLNHDAMYWYRQDPGQGLRLIYYSQIVNDFQKGDIAEGYSVSREKKESFPLTVTSAQKNPTAFYLCASSRSRTGELFFGEGSRLTVL.

This chain uses TRBV29-1 with TRBJ1-1; D is unresolved. Germline CDR1 SQVTM, CDR2 ANQGSEA. The length of the CDR3 is 12 residues. Trimming took 7 bases from V and 4 from J, leaving 13 bases between them. Here the CDR3 reads CSAGRAGTEAFF. CDR3 sequence (DNA): TGCAGCGCAGGACGGGCGGGCACTGAAGCTTTCTTT.

The chain uses TRBV4-2 and TRBJ1-1; D remains ambiguous. Germline V gene lookup returns CDR1 LGHNA and CDR2 YNFKEQ. The CDR3 runs 12 residues. V was trimmed by 0 bases and J by 8 bases, leaving 7 bases between them. The CDR3 nucleotides read TGTGCCAGCAGCCAAGATCCCGGGGAAGCTTTCTTT. Protein sequence: CASSQDPGEAFF.

The CDR3 reads CASSFRGNTEAFF. The CDR3 coding sequence is TGTGCCAGCAGCTTTCGGGGGAACACTGAAGCTTTCTTT. J is TRBJ1-1 and V is TRBV7-3; D is undetermined. V lost 3 bases and J 1 base, leaving 6 bases between the germline ends. Germline V gives CDR1 SGHTA, CDR2 FQGTGA. This CDR3 is 13 amino acids long.

The rearrangement uses TRBV28 and TRBJ2-1, with 11 positions matching TRBD2. The V gene's germline CDR1 is MDHEN and CDR2 SYDVKM. The J segment lost 6 bases and the V segment lost 5 bases, leaving 9 bases of the junction unmatched. The CDR3 consists of 16 residues. CDR3 nucleotides: TGTGCCAGCAGTACTACGACTAGCGGGGCAACCAATGAGCAGTTCTTC. Translation: CASSTTTSGATNEQFF.

The V call is TRBV7-2, the J call TRBJ1-2; TRBD1 is a possible D gene (5 bases). Germline V gene lookup returns CDR1 SGHTA and CDR2 FQGNSA. Deletions cut 6 bases from V and 2 bases from J, with 10 bases between. The CDR3 totals 13 residues. CDR3 loop: CASREGRNYGYTF. CDR3 DNA sequence: TGTGCCAGCAGGGAGGGGAGGAACTATGGCTACACCTTC.

The chain employs TRBV4-2 and TRBJ2-3; 7 positions agree with TRBD1. Trimming cost V 1 base and J 2 bases; bases outside gene matches: 9. The CDR3 totals 17 residues. Per the germline V gene, CDR1 is LGHNA and CDR2 is YNFKEQ. CDR3 protein: CASSQGRDRRLTDTQYF. The CDR3 coding sequence is TGTGCCAGCAGCCAAGGTCGGGACAGAAGACTCACAGATACGCAGTATTTT.

The chain combines TRBV7-2 with TRBJ1-4, with a possible D match to TRBD1 (5 bases). This CDR3 is 14 amino acids long. The V end lost 4 bases, the J end lost 4 bases, and 10 bases lay between the germline ends. Germline V gene data show CDR1 as SGHTA and CDR2 as FQGNSA. As DNA, the CDR3 is TGTGCCAGCAGCTCGGGGGGTAATAATGAAAAACTGTTTTTT. This gives the protein CASSSGGNNEKLFF.

The chain joins TRBV4-2 to TRBJ2-2, with TRBD1 as a possible D gene (6 bases). CDR1 and CDR2 from the germline V gene are LGHNA and YNFKEQ. This CDR3 spans 14 amino acids. V was trimmed by 9 bases and J by 5 bases, leaving 16 bases between them. CDR3 loop: CASQQGRKTGELFF. The CDR3 region has the DNA TGTGCCAGTCAACAGGGAAGGAAGACCGGGGAGCTGTTTTTT.